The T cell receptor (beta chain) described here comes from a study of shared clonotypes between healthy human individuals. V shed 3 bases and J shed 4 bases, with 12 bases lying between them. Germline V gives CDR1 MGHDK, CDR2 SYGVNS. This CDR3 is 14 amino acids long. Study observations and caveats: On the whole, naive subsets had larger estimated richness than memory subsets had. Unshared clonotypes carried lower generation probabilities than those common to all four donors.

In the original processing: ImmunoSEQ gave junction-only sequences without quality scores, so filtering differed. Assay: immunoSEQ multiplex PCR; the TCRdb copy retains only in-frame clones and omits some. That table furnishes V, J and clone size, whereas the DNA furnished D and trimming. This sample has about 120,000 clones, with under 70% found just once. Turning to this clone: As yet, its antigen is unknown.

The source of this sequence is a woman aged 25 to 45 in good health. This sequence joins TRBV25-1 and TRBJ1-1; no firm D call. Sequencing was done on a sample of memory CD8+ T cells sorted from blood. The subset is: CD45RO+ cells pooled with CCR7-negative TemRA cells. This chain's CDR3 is CASSESERATEAFF. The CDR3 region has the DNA TGTGCCAGCAGTGAGTCGGAGAGGGCCACTGAAGCTTTCTTT.